The sequence of this TCR beta chain was determined in a study of OX40 agonist ivuxolimab in advanced cancers. As for the study more broadly: The costimulatory receptor OX40 (CD134) was targeted by ivuxolimab, a fully human IgG2 agonistic monoclonal antibody. The paper reports the monotherapy dose-escalation portion (N of about 54 patients) of the phase I ivuxolimab trial. Among the approximately 50 dose-escalation patients, roughly 20 had hepatocellular carcinoma, approximately 15 melanoma, 9 renal cell carcinoma and 9 head and neck cancer. In the dose-escalation cohort, around 80% of patients were male, and the mean age was around 65 years with a range of roughly 20 to 80. Prior anti-PD-1, anti-PD-L1 or anti-CTLA-4 therapy was permitted, and approximately 42% of dose-escalation patients had received checkpoint inhibitors. The point of sequencing TCRbeta in the periphery was to test whether ivuxolimab changed TCR sequence diversity and drove clonal T-cell expansion. Intravenous ivuxolimab was administered to patients every 2 weeks at six dose levels: 0.01, 0.1, 0.3, 1.5, 3 and 10 mg/kg. Partial responses were achieved by three dose-escalation patients, of whom one had hepatocellular carcinoma and two had cutaneous melanoma. What the study reported, not specific to this receptor: Low levels of normalized T-cell clonal expansion were also seen in some patients who did not respond. In partial responders in the 0.1-3.0 mg/kg groups, normalized peripheral clonal expansion was found to be among the lowest, especially among CD8+ T cells. At doses of 0.1 to 3.0 mg/kg, clonal expansion of both CD4+ and CD8+ T cells in blood was seen between baseline and week 6. After ivuxolimab, expanded clones were on average more numerous among CD8+ T cells than among CD4+ T cells. Antigen specificity was not determined for the clonally expanded peripheral T cells.

From cysteine to phenylalanine, the CDR3 is 15 amino acids long. Of the read, only the CDR3 DNA is kept; its 45 bases are in frame from base 1. CDR1 and CDR2 are drawn from the germline V gene (reference sequence): LNHNV, YYDKDF. V lost 1 base and J lost 10 bases, and the count of bases not matched to a germline gene is 9. To sequence the TCRbeta CDR3 region, genomic DNA was isolated from the sorted cells. The immunoSEQ Assay was used to sequence the TCRbeta CDR3 regions. TCRdb's version of the immuneACCESS table is confined to in-frame rearrangements and falls short of the full clone set. An unresolved V gene accounts for under half of the shortfall where checked; the remainder is of unknown origin. The sample table holds roughly 55,000 clones, of which over 70% were seen once. The ten largest account for roughly 4% of the sample. Patients with a history of autoimmune disease or receiving systemic immunosuppression were excluded from the trial. Peripheral blood for TCR sequencing was collected from all dose cohorts at baseline, on cycle 4 day 1, and on cycle 7 day 1. The samples were drawn from a first-in-human, open-label, multicenter phase I dose-escalation trial of ivuxolimab. Adults with locally advanced or metastatic melanoma, renal cell, hepatocellular, or head and neck squamous cell carcinoma were enrolled in the trial. Before TCR sequencing, CD4+ T cells and CD8+ T cells were sorted from peripheral blood as separate populations.

In regard to this clone: It lacks a known antigen. No much larger clonotype is one base removed from it; base qualities were not supplied.

The specimen comprised CD4+ or CD8+ T cells sorted from blood, sampled in a trial of the OX40 agonist ivuxolimab. This receptor chain uses TRBV15 and TRBJ2-1; TRBD1 lines up with 8 middle nucleotides. This TCR came from an adult with an advanced solid tumor such as melanoma, head and neck, liver or kidney cancer. The DNA reads TGTGCCACCAGCAGAGGACAGGGGTCATTACAGGAGCAGTTCTTC. This codes for CATSRGQGSLQEQFF.